Sequencing of this TCR beta chain was carried out in a study of blood T cell repertoires in COVID-19. About the study: Sites across the United States, Italy and Spain contributed samples from acute and convalescent COVID-19. Sources were T cells, B-cell-depleted T cells, or PBMCs; the material itself was cDNA or gDNA.

This table comes from immunoSEQ multiplex PCR, and its TCRdb copy is limited to in-frame clones, with some not included. This table has 62,000 or so clones, around 89% appearing once. After removal of 2 bases from V and 7 bases from J, the junction contained 9 bases not matched to a gene. Germline CDR1 reads PRHDT; CDR2 reads FYEKMQ (reference sequence). The CDR3 covers 15 residues. This chain uses TRBV13 with TRBJ1-1; TRBD1 agrees at 8 bases. The sample comprised peripheral blood. The receptor was isolated from a man aged 45-65 years with acute or convalescent COVID-19. The CDR3 DNA follows: TGTGCCAGCAGCTTACAGGGGGCAAGTTGGTATGAAGCTTTCTTT. Its protein product is CASSLQGASWYEAFF. Full variable domain (outside the CDR3, taken from reference TRBV13 and TRBJ1-1): AAGVIQSPRHLIKEKRETATLKCYPIPRHDTVYWYQQGPGQDPQFLISFYEKMQSDKGSIPDRFSAQQFSDYHSELNMSSLELGDSALYFCASSLQGASWYEAFFGQGTRLTVV.